These 28 T cell receptor beta chains were sequenced from one sample in a study of shared clonotypes between healthy human individuals. Method: immunoSEQ multiplex PCR; TCRdb's copy keeps in-frame clones and lacks some. The top ten clones hold roughly 1.5% of a sample with under 1,100,000 clones, under 80% of them seen once. Input material: memory CD4+ T cells sorted from blood. Described subset: CD45RA-negative fraction. Receptor source: a man aged 18 to 35 in good health.

Regarding this clone: Additional DNA sequences in this sample encode the identical CDR3. V usage is TRBV7-9 and J usage is TRBJ2-5; unclear D gene. Trimming took off 2 bases at V and 5 bases at J, with 3 bases between the two ends. This CDR3 has 11 amino acids. In germline, CDR1 is SEHNR, CDR2 FQNEAQ (reference sequence). For the CDR3, the DNA is TGTGCCAGCAGCTTACTTGAGACCCAGTACTTC. Its translation: CASSLLETQYF.

The chain employs TRBV30 and TRBJ1-5; no clear D gene. CDR3 size: 12 residues. Germline V gene sequence: CDR1 GTSNPN, CDR2 SVGIG (reference sequence). V shed 5 bases and J shed 3 bases, with 8 bases lying between them. DNA of the CDR3: TGTGCCTGGGGGGTAGACAATCAGCCCCAGCATTTT. Translated, it gives CAWGVDNQPQHF.

This clone was counted many times. The chain carries TRBV2 and TRBJ2-3; TRBD2 is a possible D gene (7 bases). The CDR3 totals 17 residues. CDR1 SNHLY and CDR2 FYNNEI come from the germline V gene. V lost 5 bases and J lost 5, with 23 bases in between. The CDR3, as DNA: TGTGCCAGCAGTCGTGAGCGGGCCGGGGGGCCCCGAGATACGCAGTATTTT. Translated, it gives CASSRERAGGPRDTQYF.

This chain joins TRBV4-1 and TRBJ1-6; no definite D call. The CDR3 totals 15 residues. V gave up 5 bases and J gave up 7 bases, with 15 bases separating them. Germline V lookup: CDR1 MGHRA, CDR2 YSYEKL. CDR3 loop: CASSGRAPGNSPLHF. For the CDR3, the DNA is TGCGCCAGCAGCGGCCGGGCCCCAGGAAATTCACCCCTCCACTTT.

The chain uses TRBV6-1 and TRBJ2-2; no clear D. This CDR3 is 11 amino acids long. Germline lookup yields CDR1 MNHNS and CDR2 SASEGT. V dropped 6 bases and J dropped 6 bases, with 5 bases sitting between them. CDR3 DNA: TGTGCCAGCAGAAGGGCCGGGGAGCTGTTTTTT. It specifies CASRRAGELFF.

This clone has only a few counts. Within the sample, other DNA sequences also encode this same CDR3. The genes are TRBV25-1 and TRBJ1-3; the D is unclear. The V end was cut by 6 bases, the J end by 0 bases, with 3 bases between. Per the germline V gene, CDR1 is MGHDK and CDR2 is SYGVNS. The CDR3 is 12 amino acids. CDR3 sequence: CASRSSGNTIYF. CDR3 sequence (DNA): TGTGCCAGCAGGAGCTCTGGAAACACCATATATTTT.

This clone appeared a few times. The chain combines TRBV6-1 with TRBJ2-7; 8 bases map to TRBD1. The CDR3 has 13 residues. The V and J ends lost 10 bases and 2 bases, in that order; junction bases with no gene match: 7. Germline CDR1 reads MNHNS; CDR2 reads SASEGT. The CDR3 region has the DNA TGTGCCACCTCCGGGGACAGGCCCTACGAGCAGTACTTC. As protein: CATSGDRPYEQYF.

The chain recombines TRBV19 with TRBJ1-4; possibly TRBD1 for D (5 bases). There are 15 residues in the CDR3. V was shortened by 9 bases and J by 5 bases, with 19 bases between the two germline ends. Per the germline V gene, CDR1 is LNHDA and CDR2 is SQIVND (reference sequence). CDR3 residues: CASTSSGAPNEKLFF. CDR3 sequence (DNA): TGTGCCAGCACCAGCTCCGGGGCCCCCAATGAAAAACTGTTTTTT.

V gene TRBV25-1 combines with J gene TRBJ1-1, with D tentatively TRBD1 (5 bases). CDR1 and CDR2 (germline): MGHDK, SYGVNS. The CDR3 contains 18 residues. Trimming took 4 bases from V and 3 from J, leaving 24 bases between them. CDR3 coding DNA: TGTGCCAGCAGTGCCCAGTGGGGCCAGGTAGGGGTCGACACTGAAGCTTTCTTT. This gives the protein CASSAQWGQVGVDTEAFF.

The genes are TRBV5-6 and TRBJ2-7; 7 bases agree with TRBD1. CDR3 size: 15 residues. Trimming cost V 3 bases and J 0 bases; bases outside gene matches: 6. Germline loops: CDR1 SGHDT, CDR2 YYEEEE. CDR3 in amino acids: CASSSTGTDSYEQYF. The CDR3 DNA reads as TGTGCCAGCAGCTCGACAGGGACAGACTCCTACGAGCAGTACTTC.

The chain uses TRBV10-3 and TRBJ1-6; perhaps TRBD1 as D (5 bases). Germline V CDR1 and CDR2: ENHRY, SYGVKD. V was clipped by 0 bases and J by 7 bases, with 7 bases between them. The CDR3 spans 14 residues. CDR3 coding DNA: TGTGCCATCAGTGAGTCGAAGGGGAATTCACCCCTCCACTTT. Its translation is CAISESKGNSPLHF.

The chain recombines TRBV29-1 with TRBJ2-6; D may be TRBD1 (6 bases). The germline gives CDR1 SQVTM, CDR2 ANQGSEA. The CDR3 has 12 residues. V was shortened by 8 bases and J by 8 bases, with 13 bases between the two germline ends. CDR3 in DNA: TGCAGCATCAGGGACAACACCAACGTCCTGACTTTC. Protein: CSIRDNTNVLTF.

V and J are TRBV10-1 and TRBJ2-2; unclear D gene. Germline CDR1 and CDR2: WNHNN and SYGVQD (reference sequence). V lost 0 bases and J 5 bases, leaving 10 bases between the germline ends. The CDR3 totals 15 residues. In DNA, the CDR3 is TGCGCCAGCAGTGAGTCGTCGTTGGCTACCGGGGAGCTGTTTTTT. Translated: CASSESSLATGELFF.

V and J are TRBV9 and TRBJ2-2; 7 nucleotides match TRBD1. CDR3 length equals 15 residues. Germline assignment: CDR1 SGDLS and CDR2 YYNGEE. V lost 3 bases, J lost 7 bases, and 9 bases stayed unmatched. This CDR3 is CASSDTGESVGELFF. As DNA, the CDR3 is TGTGCCAGCAGCGACACAGGGGAATCGGTCGGGGAGCTGTTTTTT.

On this clone: The same CDR3 can be traced to other DNA sequences in this sample. The CDR3 loop reads CASSKRTGNTEAFF. The CDR3 nucleotides read TGTGCCAGCAGTAAAAGAACAGGGAACACTGAAGCTTTCTTT. The chain joins TRBV6-5 to TRBJ1-1, with TRBD1 as a possible D gene (5 bases). CDR1 and CDR2 (germline): MNHEY, SVGAGI. There are 14 residues in the CDR3. Trimming cost V 5 bases and J 1 base, with 11 bases left between them.

In its sample, this clone was seen a few times. This chain joins TRBV9 and TRBJ1-1; no definite D call. This CDR3 has 16 residues. The germline gives CDR1 SGDLS, CDR2 YYNGEE. V was pared by 0 bases and J by 4 bases, with 16 bases between. CDR3 amino acids: CASSVGPGGPGTEAFF. The DNA of the CDR3 is TGTGCCAGCAGCGTAGGTCCGGGAGGGCCAGGCACTGAAGCTTTCTTT.

This chain connects TRBV27 to TRBJ1-3; D unresolved. CDR3 length: 16 residues. Trimming took off 4 bases at V and 0 bases at J, with 13 bases between the two ends. Germline CDR1 MNHEY, CDR2 SMNVEV (reference sequence). CDR3 DNA: TGTGCCAGCAGTTCCCGAGAGATATCCTCTGGAAACACCATATATTTT. Translated, it gives CASSSREISSGNTIYF.

The chain combines TRBV15 with TRBJ1-6; 8 positions agree with TRBD1. V lost 0 bases and J lost 8; bases outside the gene matches: 3. Germline V gene lookup returns CDR1 LNHNV and CDR2 YYDKDF (reference sequence). This CDR3 comprises 15 residues. CDR3 residues: CATSREATGDSPLHF. In DNA form, the CDR3 reads TGTGCCACCAGCAGAGAGGCGACAGGGGATTCACCCCTCCACTTT.

The chain has TRBV9 and TRBJ2-3, with 8 bases lining up with TRBD2. Trimming at V came to 3 bases and at J to 1 base, leaving 4 bases not matched to a gene. The CDR3 runs 15 residues. Germline V gene sequence: CDR1 SGDLS, CDR2 YYNGEE. In DNA, the CDR3 is TGTGCCAGCAGCGAGGCGGGGGGCCGCACAGATACGCAGTATTTT. Translating it yields CASSEAGGRTDTQYF.

This chain uses TRBV7-3 with TRBJ1-5, with TRBD1 identical over 7 bases. Trimming took 6 bases from V and 7 from J; bases not matched to a gene: 6. This CDR3 spans 13 amino acids. Germline V CDR1 and CDR2: SGHTA, FQGTGA. CDR3 nucleotides: TGTGCCAGCAGTCAGGGGGGGAACCAGCCCCAGCATTTT. Residues: CASSQGGNQPQHF.

This clone has more than one count but fewer than ten. The CDR3 DNA reads as TGCGCCAGCAGCTTGGGGGCACAGGGCTCCTATGGCTACACCTTC. Its translation is CASSLGAQGSYGYTF. V is TRBV5-1 and J is TRBJ1-2, with a tentative D call TRBD1 (6 bases). From germline, CDR1 is SGHRS and CDR2 YFSETQ. The V gene lost 0 bases and the J gene lost 4 bases, with 13 bases spanning the gap. The CDR3 covers 15 residues.

This clone is a singleton in its sample. The chain combines TRBV5-1 with TRBJ2-5; 11 bases are a match to TRBD2. Losses at the gene ends were 4 bases for V and 0 bases for J; bases not matched to a gene: 8. This CDR3 has 17 residues. CDR1 is SGHRS and CDR2 is YFSETQ in the germline V gene. The CDR3 DNA sequence: TGCGCCAGCAGCGCGGGACTAGCGGTGGGGTACCAAGAGACCCAGTACTTC. Protein product: CASSAGLAVGYQETQYF.

The V gene is TRBV6-5, the J gene TRBJ1-4; TRBD1 is a possible D gene (6 bases). CDR3 size: 13 residues. V lost 7 bases, J lost 2 bases, and 8 bases lay in between. Germline V gene data show CDR1 as MNHEY and CDR2 as SVGAGI. CDR3 nucleotide sequence: TGTGCCAGCACCCAGGGGACTAATGAAAAACTGTTTTTT. Translating it yields CASTQGTNEKLFF.

A word on this clone: The junction departs from the called germline gene at one end, perhaps through a read error. This sequence joins TRBV7-9 and TRBJ2-5; perhaps TRBD2 as D (5 bases). Germline V lookup: CDR1 SEHNR, CDR2 FQNEAQ (reference sequence). This CDR3 is 14 amino acids long. CDR3 loop: CASSPGGSAETRYF. Here the CDR3 DNA reads TGTGCCAGCAGCCCTGGAGGTAGTGCGGAGACCCGGTACTTC.

The CDR3 bases are TGTGCCAGCAGCTCAGGGTTAAGTTCACCCCTCCACTTT. This encodes CASSSGLSSPLHF. The chain links TRBV7-6 to TRBJ1-6, with D possibly being TRBD1 (5 bases). Germline loops: CDR1 SGHVS, CDR2 FNYEAQ. The CDR3 has 13 amino acids. Trimming cost V 4 bases and J 9 bases, with 10 bases left between them.

The gene calls are TRBV10-1 and TRBJ2-1; D is unclear. The V end was cut by 3 bases, the J end by 4 bases, with 4 bases between. The CDR3 is made up of 12 amino acids. Germline V gene data show CDR1 as WNHNN and CDR2 as SYGVQD (reference sequence). The DNA for the CDR3 is TGCGCCAGCAGTGAACGTTACAATGAGCAGTTCTTC. Translating it yields CASSERYNEQFF.

V and J are TRBV30 and TRBJ2-7; TRBD2 matches at 11 bases. The V gene's germline CDR1 is GTSNPN and CDR2 SVGIG (reference sequence). Trimming at V came to 3 bases and at J to 2 bases, leaving 3 bases not matched to a gene. The CDR3 covers 14 residues. CDR3 sequence reads: CAWRISGRAYEQYF. The DNA for the CDR3 is TGTGCCTGGAGGATTAGCGGGAGGGCCTACGAGCAGTACTTC.

This clone came up many times. The chain carries TRBV7-2 and TRBJ2-1; D unclear. The CDR3 spans 13 residues. V was clipped by 5 bases and J by 7 bases, with 12 bases between them. The germline V gene encodes CDR1 SGHTA and CDR2 FQGNSA. DNA for the CDR3: TGTGCCAGCAGCGCCACTTGGGGAAATGAGCAGTTCTTC. Translating gives CASSATWGNEQFF.